Each of the 4 T cell receptor beta chains below was sequenced from the same sample in a study of OX40 agonist ivuxolimab in advanced cancers. The method was immunoSEQ multiplex PCR; TCRdb's version includes in-frame clones alone and lacks a portion of them. The table shows more than 80,000 clones, with roughly 94% occurring only once. This specimen consisted of CD4+ or CD8+ T cells sorted from blood, obtained in a trial of the OX40 agonist ivuxolimab. All receptors come from an adult with an advanced solid tumor such as melanoma, head and neck, liver or kidney cancer.

CDR3 bases: TGTGCCAGCAGCCAAGAAGAGACAGGGGGCACTGAAGCTTTCTTT. This gives the protein CASSQEETGGTEAFF. The rearrangement uses TRBV14 and TRBJ1-1; TRBD1 matches at 9 bases. The CDR3 sequence is 15 residues long. Trimming cost V 0 bases and J 4 bases; bases outside gene matches: 3. In germline, CDR1 is SGHDN, CDR2 FVKESK.

The chain is built from TRBV10-3 and TRBJ2-7, with D perhaps matching TRBD1 (5 bases). Germline CDR1 is ENHRY and CDR2 is SYGVKD. The CDR3 loop spans 14 amino acids. The ends were cut back, 4 bases at V and 5 bases at J, with 15 bases in the middle. CDR3 nucleotides: TGTGCCATCAGTGGAAAGGGGTTTGCGGACGAGCAGTACTTC. This codes for CAISGKGFADEQYF.

The gene calls are TRBV7-2 and TRBJ2-1, with D tentatively TRBD2 (7 bases). The CDR3 spans 16 residues. Trimming took 5 bases from V and 7 from J, leaving 21 bases between them. CDR1 and CDR2 from the germline V gene are SGHTA and FQGNSA. The CDR3 bases are TGTGCCAGCAGCCGTATCCGCGGGGGCTCGGGGAATGAGCAGTTCTTC. This gives the protein CASSRIRGGSGNEQFF.

The V and J genes are TRBV6-1 and TRBJ1-2, with D perhaps matching TRBD1 (5 bases). The CDR3 covers 13 residues. Germline V gene data show CDR1 as MNHNS and CDR2 as SASEGT. Trimming took off 1 base at V and 5 bases at J, with 8 bases between the two ends. CDR3 DNA: TGTGCCAGCAGTGAAGGGGGCCTTTATGGCTACACCTTC. Translation gives CASSEGGLYGYTF.